This is a list of T cell receptor beta chains from one sample in a study of blood T cell repertoires in COVID-19. Repertoires were generated with immunoSEQ multiplex PCR, while TCRdb's copy carries only in-frame clones and drops some. In the table there are about 240,000 clones, roughly 80% of which are singletons. Sequencing input: peripheral blood. These receptors were obtained from a woman in her fifties or sixties with active or convalescent COVID-19. The CDR3 runs from the conserved cysteine through the conserved F or W. D genes are given only for firm matches. A clone size is listed for some rows: how often the clone was seen (once, few, many), or a class if it is expanded.

CASRTGVGGPQHF	TGTGCCAGCCGAACGGGGGTTGGGGGGCCCCAGCATTTT	NA	TRBV7-8	TRBJ1-5	once
CASSSGTGRNTIYF	TGTGCCAGCAGCTCCGGGACAGGGAGAAACACCATATATTTT	TRBD1	TRBV5-4	TRBJ1-3	NA
CASSRHLSGTRGNEQFF	TGCGCCAGCAGTCGACACCTGAGCGGGACCCGGGGCAATGAGCAGTTCTTC	TRBD2	TRBV4-1	TRBJ2-1	NA
CASSLGGAFSPLHF	TGTGCCAGCAGTTTAGGAGGGGCGTTCTCACCCCTCCACTTT	NA	TRBV28	TRBJ1-6	NA
CASSVGDRAWGNEQFF	TGTGCCAGCAGCGTAGGGGACAGGGCTTGGGGGAATGAGCAGTTCTTC	TRBD1	TRBV9	TRBJ2-1	NA
CAISGRERNSPLHF	TGTGCCATCAGTGGGAGGGAAAGGAATTCACCCCTCCACTTT	NA	TRBV10-3	TRBJ1-6	NA
CASSEARVRWGTDTQYF	TGTGCCAGCAGTGAAGCGAGGGTTAGGTGGGGCACAGATACGCAGTATTTT	NA	TRBV2	TRBJ2-3	NA
CASSFLGGAFAGHF	TGTGCCAGCAGTTTTCTTGGGGGGGCCTTCGCGGGGCATTTT	NA	TRBV28	TRBJ1-5	NA
CASSLRGFSYNEQFF	TGTGCCAGCAGCTTAAGGGGGTTCTCCTACAATGAGCAGTTCTTC	NA	TRBV11-3	TRBJ2-1	NA
CASSPTSGQGRNEQFF	TGTGCCAGCAGTCCCACCTCGGGACAGGGTCGGAATGAGCAGTTCTTC	TRBD1	TRBV6-6	TRBJ2-1	NA
CASSLSAPSGGSSYNEQFF	TGTGCCAGCAGCTTATCGGCCCCTAGCGGGGGAAGCTCCTACAATGAGCAGTTCTTC	TRBD2	TRBV11-3	TRBJ2-1	NA
CASPPAGRPGNTIYF	TGTGCCAGCCCCCCGGCAGGCCGCCCTGGAAACACCATATATTTT	NA	TRBV28	TRBJ1-3	NA
CASSLRTQNTGELFF	TGTGCCAGCAGCTTACGGACACAGAACACCGGGGAGCTGTTTTTT	NA	TRBV7-9	TRBJ2-2	once
CASSTQQGTNTEAFF	TGTGCCAGCAGCACACAACAGGGTACGAACACTGAAGCTTTCTTT	NA	TRBV7-9	TRBJ1-1	NA
CSVGVGNQPQHF	TGCAGCGTTGGTGTAGGCAATCAGCCCCAGCATTTT	NA	TRBV29-1	TRBJ1-5	NA
CASSFGQATTNEKLFF	TGTGCCAGCAGCTTCGGACAGGCCACAACTAATGAAAAACTGTTTTTT	TRBD1	TRBV7-9	TRBJ1-4	NA